This T cell receptor (beta chain) was obtained from a study of blood T cell repertoires in COVID-19. The repertoire was sequenced with immunoSEQ multiplex PCR; TCRdb's copy has only in-frame clones and lacks some. The data show under 200,000 clones, roughly nine tenths seen once. Trimming removed 2 bases at V and 6 bases at J, with 12 bases between. CDR3 length: 15 amino acids. The germline gives CDR1 SGDLS, CDR2 YYNGEE. This receptor was obtained from a man aged 70 or older with active or convalescent COVID-19. The sample consisted of peripheral blood. The rearrangement uses TRBV9 and TRBJ1-6, with D possibly matching TRBD1 (6 bases). The CDR3 DNA sequence: TGTGCCAGCAGCGTCGGGGGGCAAGGTAATTCACCCCTCCACTTT. It is translated as CASSVGGQGNSPLHF.